The 6 T cell receptor beta chains in this list originate from one sample, sequenced in a study of CD8+CD57+ T cells in acquired aplastic anemia. According to the study, genomic DNA was the template for TCR beta VDJ and CDR3 profiling. Each CDR3 protein is one row after TCRdb ran MiXCR on the reads. There are more than 250,000 distinct CDR3 sequences in the sample; 45% to 70% occur only once, and 6.5% to 10% lies in the top ten. Sequencing used sorted CD4+, CD8+, or CD8+CD57+ T cells (not recorded which) from PBMCs. These receptors all come from a human donor with severe aplastic anemia or a healthy control (not recorded which).

CDR3 loop: CASSPSGGRMNTEAFF. The CDR3 DNA is TGTGCCAGCAGCCCGTCGGGGGGCAGAATGAACACTGAAGCTTTCTTT. The genes are TRBV5-4 and TRBJ1-1, with a tentative D call TRBD1 (6 bases). The CDR3 covers 16 residues. Trimming took 4 bases from V and 0 from J, leaving 16 bases between them. Per the germline V gene, CDR1 is SGHNT and CDR2 is YYREEE (reference sequence).

The sample holds many counts of this clonotype. The rearrangement joins TRBV7-3 to TRBJ2-2; no definite D call. CDR1 SGHTA and CDR2 FQGTGA come from the germline V gene. Trimming shortened V by 5 bases and J by 7 bases, and 14 bases separated the two germline ends. The CDR3 has 14 residues. As DNA, the CDR3 is TGTGCCAGCAGCCTATCGTTCGTGGGCGGGGAGCTGTTTTTT. It is translated as CASSLSFVGGELFF.

This clonotype was recorded at least ten times. V and J are TRBV13 and TRBJ2-7, with a tentative D call TRBD2 (7 bases). V shed 5 bases and J shed 0 bases, with 17 bases lying between them. This CDR3 comprises 16 residues. Germline CDR1 PRHDT, CDR2 FYEKMQ (reference sequence). In DNA form, the CDR3 reads TGTGCCAGCAGCCTATCCGGGGGGCCCTCCTCCTACGAGCAGTACTTC. Translated: CASSLSGGPSSYEQYF.

This clonotype was seen at least ten times. V usage is TRBV5-1 and J usage is TRBJ1-6; the D is unclear. The CDR3 has 14 amino acids. The V gene's germline CDR1 is SGHRS and CDR2 YFSETQ. Between the trimmed V and J ends, which lost 0 bases and 8 bases, there was a span of 9 bases. Here the CDR3 reads CASSLAGWDSPLHF. CDR3 DNA sequence: TGCGCCAGCAGCTTGGCGGGGTGGGATTCACCCCTCCACTTT.

This clonotype came up a few times. The chain links TRBV12-5 to TRBJ1-3; 12 nucleotides match TRBD1. CDR3 length: 13 residues. Germline-derived CDR1 and CDR2 are LGHNT and FRNRAP. This CDR3 is CASTTGTGGAIYF. CDR3 DNA sequence: TGTGCCAGCACCACCGGGACAGGGGGCGCCATATATTTT.

This clonotype came up many times. In nucleotides, the CDR3 is TGTGCCAGCAGACGAGGACGCGGCTCCCCGTCGAACACCGGGGAGCTGTTTTTT. Translating gives CASRRGRGSPSNTGELFF. The chain is built from TRBV6-5 and TRBJ2-2; the D is unclear. V shed 6 bases and J shed 0 bases, with 20 bases lying between them. The CDR3 totals 18 residues. Germline CDR1 MNHEY, CDR2 SVGAGI.